The clone carrying this TCR beta chain appeared a few times. Its antigen is as yet unknown. The source of the sample is a study of blood T cells in healthy people across ages. Looking at the study overall: With template switching, about one barcoded beta molecule was captured per two T cells.

V was trimmed by 1 base and J by 4 bases, leaving 10 bases between them. The CDR3 contains 14 residues. CDR1 MNHNS and CDR2 SASEGT come from the germline V gene. Study findings and constraints: Fewer expanded clones and more diversity marked long-lived versus aged donors.

Through a sample-barcoded 5' primer and a J-beta primer mix, a second PCR was run for about 6 to 12 cycles. TCRdb re-called the 5' RACE reads through MiXCR, storing one row per CDR3 protein. Found here are 1.5 million or so distinct CDR3 sequences, 35% to 45% of them singletons; the top ten hold roughly 8.2%. The J gene is TRBJ1-2, the V gene TRBV6-1, with a weak D call TRBD1 (5 bases). The clonotype was recovered from a woman younger than 35 in good health. Sequencing was done on a sample of blood. The CDR3 nucleotides read TGTGCCAGCAGTGAAGTTGAGGGACCCTATGGCTACACCTTC. It translates to CASSEVEGPYGYTF.